The clone carrying this T cell receptor (beta chain) was seen only once. Source study methods: How many nucleated cells were present was estimated from reference gene primer amplification. The protocol was immunoSEQ multiplex PCR, while the TCRdb copy is restricted to in-frame clones and leaves out a portion. The V and J calls and the clone size are those of that table, but D and trimming were determined from the DNA. The table includes under 200,000 clones, roughly 81% detected once. This record belongs to a study of blood T cell repertoires in COVID-19. Study as a whole: Sites across the United States, Italy and Spain contributed samples from acute and convalescent COVID-19.

This receptor was taken from a woman aged 50 to 65 with COVID-19, enrolled during active disease. The sample taken for sequencing was peripheral blood.

DNA for the CDR3: TGTGCCAGCAGCTTTCCCTTACAGGAGACCCAGTACTTC. Its protein is CASSFPLQETQYF. This chain uses TRBV11-3 with TRBJ2-5; no clear D. Germline V gene sequence: CDR1 SGHNT, CDR2 YENEEA. Trimming removed 3 bases from V and 5 bases from J, with 10 bases in between. The CDR3 spans 13 residues.